The present entry profiles one T cell receptor beta chain with its context. Its antigen remains unknown. The CDR3 is made up of 16 amino acids. The germline gives CDR1 SGHNT, CDR2 YYREEE (reference sequence). The trim removed 3 bases at V and 0 bases at J, leaving 5 bases unmatched. TCRdb's table, derived via immunoSEQ multiplex PCR, lists solely in-frame clones and lacks some. This table has tens of thousands of clones, about 93% appearing once. The donors were members of the validation cohort, which comprised 120 subjects and was separate from the first cohort of fewer than 700 subjects. The sample originates from a study of cytomegalovirus exposure and HLA in healthy donors. Whole-study context: The roughly 110 validation repertoires matched the 650 to 850 first-cohort repertoires in platform, a later analysis reported. Study-level points and caveats: Generally TCR sequences proved uncommon, though certain public TCRs appeared in numerous donors. Cytomegalovirus-associated status was assigned to more than 150 TCR beta chains.

The sequenced sample was PBMCs. The origin of this receptor is a man younger than 35 in good health and CMV-seronegative. This chain links TRBV5-4 with TRBJ2-1, with TRBD2 matching over 8 bases. The CDR3 DNA sequence: TGTGCCAGCAGCTGGATGAGCGGGAGCTCCTACAATGAGCAGTTCTTC. This sequence encodes CASSWMSGSSYNEQFF.